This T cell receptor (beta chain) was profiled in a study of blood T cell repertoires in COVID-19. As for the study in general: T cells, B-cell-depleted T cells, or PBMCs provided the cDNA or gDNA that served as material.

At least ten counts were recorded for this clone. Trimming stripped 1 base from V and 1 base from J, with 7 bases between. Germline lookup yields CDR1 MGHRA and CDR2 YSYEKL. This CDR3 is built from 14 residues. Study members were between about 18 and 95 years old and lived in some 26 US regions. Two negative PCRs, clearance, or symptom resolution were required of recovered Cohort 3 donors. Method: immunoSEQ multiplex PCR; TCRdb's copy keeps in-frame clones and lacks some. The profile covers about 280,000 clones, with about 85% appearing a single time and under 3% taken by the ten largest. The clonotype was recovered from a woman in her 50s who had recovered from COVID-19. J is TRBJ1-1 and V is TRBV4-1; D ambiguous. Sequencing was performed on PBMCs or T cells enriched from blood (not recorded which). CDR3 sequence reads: CASSQVGGNTEAFF. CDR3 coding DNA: TGCGCCAGCAGCCAAGTGGGAGGGAACACTGAAGCTTTCTTT.